The 5 T cell receptor beta chains in this list originate from one sample, sequenced in a study of radiotherapy plus CTLA-4 blockade in lung cancer. Using immunoSEQ multiplex PCR, the repertoire was profiled, and TCRdb retains in-frame clones only, with some absent. The sample gives roughly 50,000 clones, 75% to 85% of which show up once; approximately 3.4% is in the top ten. The sequencing used peripheral blood, collected from a patient treated with radiotherapy plus ipilimumab. The receptors here all came from a human donor with non-small cell lung cancer who had stable disease on radiotherapy plus ipilimumab.

The chain employs TRBV6-5 and TRBJ2-1; possibly TRBD2 for D (5 bases). The CDR3 is 13 residues long. CDR1 MNHEY and CDR2 SVGAGI come from the germline V gene. V was pared by 2 bases and J by 6 bases, with 8 bases between. The CDR3 here is CASSYGESNEQFF. In DNA form, the CDR3 reads TGTGCCAGCAGTTACGGGGAGAGCAATGAGCAGTTCTTC.

The rearrangement joins TRBV11-2 to TRBJ2-3, with D uncertain. The V gene's germline CDR1 is SGHAT and CDR2 FQNNGV. V lost 2 bases to trimming and J lost 2 bases, with 8 bases between them. The CDR3 consists of 14 residues. This chain's CDR3 is CASSLNSNTDTQYF. The CDR3 DNA follows: TGTGCCAGCAGCTTAAACTCGAACACAGATACGCAGTATTTT. Full variable domain (outside the CDR3, taken from reference TRBV11-2 and TRBJ2-3): EAGVAQSPRYKIIEKRQSVAFWCNPISGHATLYWYQQILGQGPKLLIQFQNNGVVDDSQLPKDRFSAERLKGVDSTLKIQPAKLEDSAVYLCASSLNSNTDTQYFGPGTRLTVL.

The chain combines TRBV11-3 with TRBJ2-1, with unresolved D. Germline lookup yields CDR1 SGHNT and CDR2 YENEEA. This CDR3 is 14 amino acids long. V lost 3 bases to trimming and J lost 6 bases, with 12 bases between them. CDR3 DNA sequence: TGTGCCAGCAGCTTCCCCGGTCGGAGCAATGAGCAGTTCTTC. It specifies CASSFPGRSNEQFF. Drawing the rest from reference TRBV11-3 and TRBJ2-1, the complete variable domain is EAGVVQSPRYKIIEKKQPVAFWCNPISGHNTLYWYLQNLGQGPELLIRYENEEAVDDSQLPKDRFSAERLKGVDSTLKIQPAELGDSAVYLCASSFPGRSNEQFFGPGTRLTVL.

The V call is TRBV4-1, the J call TRBJ2-5, with 7 bases fitting TRBD1. The junction had 12 bases not matched to a gene; V was cut back by 1 base and J by 7 bases. The CDR3 covers 16 residues. Per the germline V gene, CDR1 is MGHRA and CDR2 is YSYEKL. The CDR3 DNA is TGCGCCAGCAGCCAAGGCCTCTCGACAGGGTCAGGGACCCAGTACTTC. Translation: CASSQGLSTGSGTQYF.

The chain recombines TRBV28 with TRBJ2-7; 13 nucleotides align to TRBD2. Germline lookup yields CDR1 MDHEN and CDR2 SYDVKM. CDR3 size: 18 residues. The junction had 13 bases not matched to a gene; V was cut back by 4 bases and J by 4 bases. In DNA form, the CDR3 reads TGTGCCAGCAGTTCTGAAGGACTAGCGGGAGTCAATCGTTACGAGCAGTACTTC. This sequence encodes CASSSEGLAGVNRYEQYF.